This T cell receptor beta chain was profiled in a study of shared clonotypes between healthy human individuals. Study-wide background: Per donor, three plates held CD4 naive cells, three held CD4 memory, two held CD8 naive and one held CD8 memory.

To note about this clone: Its target is unknown.

Whole-study results and caveats: A handful of donors shared approximately 5% of their naive CD4 clonotypes.

This CDR3 region has 18 residues. J was trimmed by 3 bases and V by 0 bases; bases with no gene match: 13. Looked up from germline, CDR1 is SGHDT and CDR2 is YYEEEE. Method: immunoSEQ multiplex PCR; TCRdb's copy keeps in-frame clones and lacks some. The sample shows millions of clones, 85% to 95% of them seen only once. Donors were healthy HIV-negative adults without recently reported acute infections or vaccinations. The TCR originated in a young man in good health. The chain carries TRBV5-6 and TRBJ1-2, with 8 bases that match TRBD1. Sequences were obtained from naive CD4+ T cells sorted from blood. This sample's subset: CD45RA+ positively selected. The CDR3 bases are TGTGCCAGCAGCTTGGGGACAGGGACAAAATTGCACGACTATGGCTACACCTTC. Translating gives CASSLGTGTKLHDYGYTF.